Included here is one T cell receptor (beta chain) sequence, with context. Antigen specificity is unknown. CDR3 length: 16 amino acids. Germline V gene sequence: CDR1 LGHNA, CDR2 YSLEER. The junction had 10 bases not matched to a gene; V was cut back by 0 bases and J by 8 bases. These data come from a study of cytomegalovirus exposure and HLA in healthy donors. Findings and limits, study-wide: Rarity marked most TCR sequences, yet some public TCRs occurred in many donors. The authors listed about 170 TCR beta chains as cytomegalovirus-associated.

The repertoire was sequenced with immunoSEQ multiplex PCR; TCRdb's copy has only in-frame clones and lacks some. The profile shows about 98,000 clones, about 95% of them singletons. Sequenced input: PBMCs. The source of this sequence is a young woman in good health and CMV-seronegative. The V gene is TRBV4-3, the J gene TRBJ1-2; 9 positions match TRBD1. The CDR3 is CASSQEGRNRGRGYTF. Here the CDR3 DNA reads TGCGCCAGCAGCCAAGAGGGTAGGAACAGGGGGCGCGGCTACACCTTC.